This passage covers 14 T cell receptor beta chains from one sample sequenced in a study of T cells in Graves' hyperthyroidism and ophthalmopathy (dated 2019 in TCRdb). Libraries were built with multiplex PCR. Sequenced using an Illumina HiSeq 2000. Amplification of TCR beta CDR3 regions was carried out from RNA transcripts. For the first round of RT-PCR on the TCR CDR3, the HTBI primer set was used together with the Qiagen OneStep RT-PCR kit. TCRdb handled the public reads itself, with Q25 trimming in fastp and clone calling in MiXCR, and kept productive beta chains. Duplicate CDR3 protein sequences are folded into a single record with the most common DNA and genes. This sample is represented by under 600,000 distinct CDR3 sequences; more than 15% of them were singletons. Roughly 3.5% of the sample is held by the ten biggest clonotypes. Sequencing used blood. The receptors come from a middle-aged woman with Graves' ophthalmopathy.

This clonotype was counted at least ten times. The chain links TRBV30 to TRBJ2-7; D unresolved. The CDR3 sequence is 16 residues long. Trimming left V 0 bases short and J 6 bases short, with 21 bases between. The germline V gene encodes CDR1 GTSNPN and CDR2 SVGIG (reference sequence). CDR3 DNA: TGTGCCTGGAGTGTACGGTTCGGCAGTGTATCCCTCGAGCAGTACTTC. Translating it yields CAWSVRFGSVSLEQYF.

This clonotype was picked up many times. The V call is TRBV28, the J call TRBJ2-5, with D possibly called TRBD1 or TRBD2 (5 bases each). This CDR3 contains 15 residues. V was shortened by 5 bases and J by 1 base, with 14 bases between the two germline ends. The germline CDR1 and CDR2 sequences are MDHEN and SYDVKM. The CDR3 region is CASSPGRSIQETQYF. The CDR3 region has the DNA TGTGCCAGCAGTCCGGGACGGAGTATCCAAGAGACCCAGTACTTC.

This clonotype showed up many times. The chain couples TRBV18 to TRBJ2-7; D is unclear. V lost 0 bases, J lost 4 bases, and 7 bases lay in between. Germline lookup yields CDR1 KGHSH and CDR2 LQKENI. The CDR3 has 13 residues. Here the CDR3 DNA reads TGTGCCAGCTCACCACCGCCCGGTTACGAGCAGTACTTC. Encoded protein: CASSPPPGYEQYF.

This chain connects TRBV28 to TRBJ2-2; D gene ambiguous. Between the trimmed V and J ends, which lost 2 bases and 8 bases, there was a span of 9 bases. The CDR3 totals 13 residues. Germline loops: CDR1 MDHEN, CDR2 SYDVKM. The CDR3 protein is CASSLSARGELFF. The CDR3 coding sequence is TGTGCCAGCAGTTTAAGTGCTAGGGGGGAGCTGTTTTTT.

This clonotype showed up many times. The V and J genes are TRBV7-9 and TRBJ2-3; TRBD1 agrees at 9 bases. This CDR3 comprises 18 residues. Germline V gene data show CDR1 as SEHNR and CDR2 as FQNEAQ (reference sequence). V lost 2 bases to trimming and J lost 6 bases; unmatched junction nucleotides: 15. CDR3 DNA sequence: TGTGCCAGCAGCTTAAGGGACAGGGCCCTTAGCAGGCAGGATACGCAGTATTTT. Protein product: CASSLRDRALSRQDTQYF. Supplemented by reference TRBV7-9 and TRBJ2-3, the full variable domain reads DTGVSQNPRHKITKRGQNVTFRCDPISEHNRLYWYRQTLGQGPEFLTYFQNEAQLEKSRLLSDRFSAERPKGSFSTLEIQRTEQGDSAMYLCASSLRDRALSRQDTQYFGPGTRLTVL.

The CDR3 nucleotides are TGCAGTGCTAGAAGGACAGGGATCGAAAAACTGTTTTTT. It codes for CSARRTGIEKLFF. This chain links TRBV20-1 with TRBJ1-4; 8 bases map to TRBD1. This CDR3 contains 13 residues. V dropped 2 bases and J dropped 8; count of bases not matched to a gene: 4. Per the germline V gene, CDR1 is DFQATT and CDR2 is SNEGSKA (reference sequence).

Only a few counts were recorded for this clonotype. The rearrangement joins TRBV12-3 or TRBV12-4 to TRBJ1-5; TRBD1 is a possible D gene (5 bases). The CDR3 totals 15 residues. V shed 2 bases and J shed 3 bases, with 11 bases lying between them. CDR3 sequence: CASSLQQGSNQPQHF. The DNA of the CDR3 is TGTGCCAGCAGTTTACAGCAGGGATCCAATCAGCCCCAGCATTTT.

V and J are TRBV5-5 and TRBJ1-6, with D perhaps matching TRBD1 (5 bases). CDR1 and CDR2 (germline): SGHKS, YYEKEE (reference sequence). CDR3 size: 15 residues. Between the trimmed V and J ends, which lost 1 base and 7 bases, there was a span of 12 bases. The CDR3 DNA reads TGTGCCAGCAGCTTGTCAGGGTTGGACAATTCACCCCTCCACTTT. Translated, it gives CASSLSGLDNSPLHF.

The chain combines TRBV29-1 with TRBJ2-1; 9 nucleotides agree with TRBD2. V lost 1 base, J lost 7 bases, and 5 bases stayed unmatched. CDR1 and CDR2 from the germline V gene are SQVTM and ANQGSEA. The CDR3 runs 14 residues. The CDR3 bases are TGCAGCGTTGAAGGACTAGCGGTCTTGAATGAGCAGTTCTTC. Protein product: CSVEGLAVLNEQFF.

This clonotype was detected ten times or more. This chain joins TRBV29-1 and TRBJ2-7; 8 bases are shared with TRBD1. Trimming cost V 7 bases and J 5 bases; bases outside gene matches: 10. The CDR3 extends over 13 amino acids. CDR1 SQVTM and CDR2 ANQGSEA come from the germline V gene. Written as DNA, the CDR3 is TGCAGCGCCACGGAGGACAGGGACCACGAGCAGTACTTC. Translation gives CSATEDRDHEQYF.

This clonotype was found a few times. The chain employs TRBV6-2 or TRBV6-3 and TRBJ2-7; 11 nucleotides match TRBD2. The V and J ends lost 6 bases and 1 base, in that order; junction bases with no gene match: 11. CDR1 is MNHEY and CDR2 is SVGEGT in the germline V gene. The CDR3 consists of 17 residues. CDR3 sequence (DNA): TGTGCCAGCAGCGGACGGCTGGGACTAGCGGAATCCTACGAGCAGTACTTC. Its translation: CASSGRLGLAESYEQYF.

This clonotype was detected many times. The chain is built from TRBV11-1 and TRBJ1-1; D gene uncertain. The CDR3 is 12 residues long. Germline CDR1 is SGHAT and CDR2 is FQDESV (reference sequence). Trimming removed 2 bases at V and 2 bases at J, with 3 bases between. The CDR3, as DNA: TGTGCCAGCAGCTTAAGTAACACTGAAGCTTTCTTT. It translates to CASSLSNTEAFF. Together with reference TRBV11-1 and TRBJ1-1, the CDR3 gives the full variable domain: EAEVAQSPRYKITEKSQAVAFWCDPISGHATLYWYRQILGQGPELLVQFQDESVVDDSQLPKDRFSAERLKGVDSTLKIQPAELGDSAMYLCASSLSNTEAFFGQGTRLTVV.

This clonotype was recorded at least ten times. The J gene is TRBJ2-3, the V gene TRBV30, with D unresolved. The CDR3 is 12 residues long. Trimming removed 0 bases from V and 7 bases from J, with 8 bases in between. Germline values: CDR1 GTSNPN, CDR2 SVGIG (reference sequence). CDR3 DNA: TGTGCCTGGAGTGTACTGATGAATACGCAGTATTTT. Translation: CAWSVLMNTQYF. Complete variable domain (other parts from reference TRBV30 and TRBJ2-3): SQTIHQWPATLVQPVGSPLSLECTVEGTSNPNLYWYRQAAGRGLQLLFYSVGIGQISSEVPQNLSASRPQDRQFILSSKKLLLSDSGFYLCAWSVLMNTQYFGPGTRLTVL.

In this sample, this clonotype turned up a few times. The chain is built from TRBV5-1 and TRBJ1-4, with 8 bases that match TRBD1. The CDR3 is made up of 14 amino acids. Germline trimming cut 4 bases from V and 5 bases from J; bases unmatched to any gene: 4. In germline, CDR1 is SGHRS, CDR2 YFSETQ. CDR3 DNA sequence: TGCGCCAGCAGCATGGGACAGGCCAATGAAAAACTGTTTTTT. Translation: CASSMGQANEKLFF.